Detailed here is one TCR beta chain. Its antigen is not yet known. No per-base quality is available; no much larger clone lies one base away. The data were obtained in a study of shared clonotypes between healthy human individuals (TCRdb year 2020). As for the study more broadly: A few men and a couple of women, aged 18 to 49 years, made up the cohort. For each donor, CD4 naive and CD4 memory were each given three plates, CD8 naive was given two plates, and CD8 memory was given one plate. Blood TCR repertoires of a handful of healthy adults were deeply sequenced to estimate repertoire size and the extent of clonotype sharing between individuals. To increase sequencing depth and limit assay-specific biases, TCR repertoire library preparation and sequencing were carried out by different laboratories using diverse techniques. Per donor, leukapheresis produced somewhere between about 0.8 and 9 billion PBMCs.

The CDR3 spans 14 residues, from the cysteine through the phenylalanine. Just the 42-base CDR3 DNA is kept, in frame starting at base 1. CDR1 and CDR2 are drawn from the germline V gene: SGDLS, YYNGEE. At the junction V is shortened by 3 bases and J by 4 bases, with 12 bases in between. The donors were healthy, HIV-negative adults who had no recently reported acute infections or vaccinations. All donors were Caucasian adults living in Nashville, Tennessee, USA. CD4+ T cells were enriched by magnetic negative selection, after which naive cells were positively selected on CD45RA and the negative fraction was taken as the memory subset. Blood was obtained by leukapheresis, after which PBMCs were separated by Ficoll-Histopaque density gradient centrifugation and cryopreserved in liquid nitrogen vapor phase. Purity and quantity of every magnetically sorted T cell population were checked by analytical flow cytometry. Each sorted fraction had its genomic DNA isolated and then quantified by UV absorbance on a Nanodrop 2000c.

The study at large found these results: Incomplete sequencing was indicated by rarefaction of sorted-subset datasets, despite the large sequencing depth. Clonotypes shared by all four sorted-subset donors showed higher generation probabilities than non-shared clonotypes. Because the study included only a small number of donors, the genetic and exposure-history diversity represented was limited. Based on pairwise subsampling, the degree of clonotype sharing among donors was expected to be affected by sequencing depth. Naive subsets generally had larger estimated clonotype richness than memory subsets. Sampling was restricted to blood, and TCR repertoires in tissues likely differ from the TCR repertoires found in blood. When several donors were compared, the shared fraction of clonotypes was about 5.2% for naive CD4, approximately 3.3% for naive CD8, 2.3% for memory CD4, and under 0.5% for memory CD8.

TCR CDR3 regions were amplified from genomic DNA by multiplex PCR using the deep immunoSEQ assay. For each cell subset, the extracted genomic DNA was distributed evenly across all wells of several immunoSEQ 96-well plates, and each plate served as one replicate. For sorted subsets, each replicate PCR was loaded with around 220 ng genomic DNA, equivalent to about 33,000 T cell genomes. Purified libraries were measured with a Qubit 3.0 fluorometer, size-checked on a Bioanalyzer 2100, and measured again with the KAPA Library Quantification kit. Each immunoSEQ 96-well plate was sequenced on its own single-read 150-cycle Illumina NextSeq 550 flow cell. The authors' analysis ran thus. Because only junctional sequences without quality scores were contained in the immunoSEQ output, filtering matching that applied to full-length reads could not be performed. Sequences were annotated with PyIR, a Python wrapper for IgBLAST v1.9, and V/J genes and CDR3 were assigned using IMGT germline references. Reads with weak V/J assignments (E-value above 1e-6), missing CDR3, stop codons, out-of-frame junctions, or ambiguous translated residues were removed. V3J clonotypes were defined as sequences sharing an identical inferred V gene, J gene, and CDR3 amino acid sequence. The percentage overlap between two repertoires was calculated by dividing the number of shared unique clonotypes by the size of the smaller repertoire. RTK rarefaction, the Chao1 estimator, and Recon v2.1 estimates of unobserved clonotypes were used to assess repertoire richness. OLGA was used to compute generation probabilities for all TCRbeta clonotypes that the gDNA method yielded from several donors. TCRdb mirrors the immuneACCESS table, restricted to in-frame sequences. Some clones are absent from its copies; in checked studies, under half trace to an unresolved V gene, and the reason for the others is unknown. The V and J calls and clone size were taken over from that table, and D and trimming were inferred from the DNA. The sample table shows 2 million to 2.5 million clones, and 80% to 95% are seen once. Together, the top ten hold around 0.4% of the sample.

The sequencing sample was made of naive CD4+ T cells from PBMCs. The sample's cell subset or site, from its label and the paper: CD45RA+ positively selected. The clonotype was recovered from a man between 18 and 29 years old in good health. Some clones in this sample may be carry-over from other donors' samples. The chain employs TRBV9 and TRBJ2-3, with the D gene uncertain. The CDR3 region reads CASSGNPVSDTQYF. The sequenced DNA is TGTGCCAGCAGCGGGAACCCGGTCTCAGATACGCAGTATTTT.